This T cell receptor beta chain is from a study of cytomegalovirus exposure and HLA in healthy donors. General observations from the study: The authors considered a cluster of highly shared sequence variants likely to be a sequencing artifact. Three of the chains that were CMV-associated were confirmed in vitro to be specific for CMV antigens.

This CDR3 has 15 amino acids. About this clone: The target antigen is unknown.

The PCR made use of 60 Vbeta and 13 Jbeta primers. TCRdb's copy holds only in-frame clones and misses some; the assay was immunoSEQ multiplex PCR. The sample carries 100,000 to 150,000 clones, 55% to 75% recorded once. This receptor was identified in a man aged 25-45 years in good health and CMV-seropositive. Sequencing used PBMCs. The V call is TRBV21-1, the J call TRBJ1-5; the D call in the table, TRBD1, was not verified against the DNA. TRBV21-1 constitutes a pseudogene. The CDR3 DNA sequence: TGTGCCAGCAGCAAACCCAGGGGGTTTCCTCAGCCCCAGCATTTT. Protein: CASSKPRGFPQPQHF.